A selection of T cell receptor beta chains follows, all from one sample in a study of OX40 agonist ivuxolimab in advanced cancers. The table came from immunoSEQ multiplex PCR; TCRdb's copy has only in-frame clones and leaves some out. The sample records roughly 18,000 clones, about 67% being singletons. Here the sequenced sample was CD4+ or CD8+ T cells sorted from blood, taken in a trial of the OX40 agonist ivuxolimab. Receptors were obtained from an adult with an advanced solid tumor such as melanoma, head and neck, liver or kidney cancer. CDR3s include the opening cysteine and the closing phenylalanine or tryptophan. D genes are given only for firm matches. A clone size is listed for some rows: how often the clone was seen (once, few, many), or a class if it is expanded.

CASSLARDRDEKLFF	TGTGCCAGCAGCTTAGCGCGGGACAGGGACGAAAAACTGTTTTTT	once	TRBV7-9	TRBD1	TRBJ1-4
CASSFLGTEAFF	TGTGCCAGCAGCTTTCTGGGAACTGAAGCTTTCTTT	few	TRBV7-8	NA	TRBJ1-1
CASSRTLGTPITGELFF	TGTGCCAGCAGCCGCACCCTCGGGACTCCAATCACCGGGGAGCTGTTTTTT	NA	TRBV14	NA	TRBJ2-2
CASSLGGSKGYEQYF	TGCGCCAGCAGCTTGGGCGGGAGTAAGGGCTACGAGCAGTACTTC	NA	TRBV5-1	TRBD2	TRBJ2-7
CASSQDPGGREQYF	TGCGCCAGCAGCCAAGATCCCGGGGGGCGGGAGCAGTACTTC	NA	TRBV4-1	NA	TRBJ2-7
CASSSPGTSGSLAEQYF	TGTGCCAGCAGTTCGCCCGGGACTAGCGGGAGCTTGGCCGAGCAGTACTTC	NA	TRBV28	TRBD2	TRBJ2-7
CASNKNTEAFF	TGTGCCAGCAATAAGAACACTGAAGCTTTCTTT	NA	TRBV6-1	NA	TRBJ1-1
CASRRGHYEQYF	TGTGCCAGCAGGAGGGGGCACTACGAGCAGTACTTC	NA	TRBV6-5	TRBD1	TRBJ2-7
CASSPLAGGPNEQFF	TGTGCCAGCAGCCCTCTCGCGGGAGGGCCCAATGAGCAGTTCTTC	NA	TRBV14	TRBD2	TRBJ2-1
CASSTTGVRETQYF	TGTGCCAGTAGTACGACAGGGGTTCGGGAGACCCAGTACTTC	NA	TRBV19	TRBD1	TRBJ2-5
CATSGGLGYEQYF	TGTGCCACCAGCGGGGGACTAGGCTACGAGCAGTACTTC	NA	TRBV19	TRBD2	TRBJ2-7
CASSLSGGLGNEQFF	TGTGCCAGCAGTTTATCCGGGGGGCTCGGAAATGAGCAGTTCTTC	NA	TRBV27	NA	TRBJ2-1
CASSYGPLPNEQFF	TGTGCCAGCAGTTACGGACCCTTACCCAATGAGCAGTTCTTC	NA	TRBV6-5	NA	TRBJ2-1
CASSTVLAGEDNEQFF	TGTGCCAGCAGTACGGTACTAGCGGGAGAGGACAATGAGCAGTTCTTC	few	TRBV28	TRBD2	TRBJ2-1
CASTPIAVSTDTQYF	TGTGCCAGCACCCCTATAGCGGTTAGCACAGATACGCAGTATTTT	NA	TRBV27	NA	TRBJ2-3
CASSQEVGGPYNEQFF	TGTGCCAGCAGCCAAGAGGTGGGAGGGCCCTACAATGAGCAGTTCTTC	NA	TRBV9	TRBD2	TRBJ2-1
CASSEGPGEQYF	TGTGCCAGCAGTGAAGGACCGGGGGAGCAGTACTTC	NA	TRBV6-1	NA	TRBJ2-7
CASSLGASRNEQFF	TGTGCCAGCAGCTTAGGGGCTAGCCGGAATGAGCAGTTCTTC	few	TRBV7-9	NA	TRBJ2-1
CASSQNLGQGANQPQHF	TGCGCCAGCAGCCAAAATCTAGGCCAGGGGGCGAATCAGCCCCAGCATTTT	NA	TRBV4-3	TRBD1	TRBJ1-5
CASSESLMNTEAFF	TGCGCCAGCAGTGAGTCTCTTATGAACACTGAAGCTTTCTTT	NA	TRBV10-1	NA	TRBJ1-1
CASSPETGGAYGYTF	TGTGCCAGCTCACCGGAGACAGGGGGCGCCTATGGCTACACCTTC	NA	TRBV18	TRBD1	TRBJ1-2
CASSFYTDTQYF	TGTGCCAGCAGCTTCTACACAGATACGCAGTATTTT	medium-sized	TRBV11-2	NA	TRBJ2-3
CAWSVLNEGSEAFF	TGTGCCTGGAGTGTACTTAATGAGGGATCTGAAGCTTTCTTT	medium-sized	TRBV30	NA	TRBJ1-1
CASSPIRGGITYEQYF	TGTGCCAGCAGCCCCATACGGGGGGGGATCACCTACGAGCAGTACTTC	NA	TRBV6-4	TRBD2	TRBJ2-7
CASRREVESTDTQYF	TGTGCCAGCCGGCGCGAGGTCGAGAGCACAGATACGCAGTATTTT	NA	TRBV21-1	NA	TRBJ2-3
CAVTGGNADTQYF	TGTGCCGTAACGGGCGGGAACGCAGATACGCAGTATTTT	NA	TRBV28	NA	TRBJ2-3
CASSFNAGELQETQYF	TGTGCCAGCAGTTTTAACGCGGGAGAGCTCCAAGAGACCCAGTACTTC	NA	TRBV28	TRBD2	TRBJ2-5
CASSSGTGGNEQFF	TGTGCCAGCAGCTCTGGGACAGGGGGCAATGAGCAGTTCTTC	NA	TRBV7-8	TRBD1	TRBJ2-1
CASSPRGVGRTIYF	TGTGCCAGCAGTCCTCGCGGAGTCGGGAGGACCATATATTTT	few	TRBV6-1	NA	TRBJ1-3
CASSKLTGFSGNTIYF	TGTGCCAGCAGCAAATTGACAGGTTTCTCTGGAAACACCATATATTTT	NA	TRBV7-9	NA	TRBJ1-3
CASSVTGLEGEQYF	TGTGCCAGCAGCGTAACGGGGCTGGAAGGAGAGCAGTACTTC	few	TRBV9	NA	TRBJ2-7
CASSPQGLAGFEQYF	TGTGCCAGCAGCCCTCAGGGACTAGCGGGCTTCGAGCAGTACTTC	NA	TRBV7-6	TRBD2	TRBJ2-7
CASSDGGSAYEQYF	TGTGCCAGCAGTGACGGCGGGAGCGCCTACGAGCAGTACTTC	NA	TRBV2	TRBD2	TRBJ2-7
CASSYEAEETQYF	TGTGCCAGCAGTTACGAAGCAGAAGAGACCCAGTACTTC	NA	TRBV6-5	NA	TRBJ2-5
CAISFSSGGYNEQFF	TGTGCCATCAGCTTTTCTAGCGGGGGGTACAATGAGCAGTTCTTC	NA	TRBV10-3	TRBD2	TRBJ2-1
CASSPGTVLYEQYF	TGTGCCAGCAGCCCCGGGACAGTTCTCTACGAGCAGTACTTC	NA	TRBV5-8	TRBD1	TRBJ2-7
CAIQGGYYGYTF	TGTGCCATCCAGGGGGGTTACTATGGCTACACCTTC	NA	TRBV28	TRBD1	TRBJ1-2
CASSLVLTRNYEQYF	TGTGCCAGCAGCTTAGTCCTGACTCGGAACTACGAGCAGTACTTC	NA	TRBV7-9	NA	TRBJ2-7
CASSLGLERVGTGELFF	TGCGCCAGCAGCTTGGGTTTGGAGCGCGTTGGGACCGGGGAGCTGTTTTTT	NA	TRBV5-1	NA	TRBJ2-2
CASSSRGLAGGVGTGELFF	TGTGCCAGCAGTTCCAGAGGACTAGCGGGAGGGGTTGGGACCGGGGAGCTGTTTTTT	NA	TRBV28	TRBD2	TRBJ2-2
CASSLRPSGQGYNTEAFF	TGCGCCAGCAGCTTGCGACCTAGCGGCCAAGGCTATAACACTGAAGCTTTCTTT	NA	TRBV5-1	NA	TRBJ1-1
CASREGVLDGYTF	TGTGCCAGCAGGGAGGGGGTTTTGGATGGCTACACCTTC	few	TRBV27	NA	TRBJ1-2
CASSFFFPGQGLIRGNTIYF	TGTGCCAGCAGTTTCTTCTTTCCGGGACAGGGTCTCATAAGGGGAAACACCATATATTTT	NA	TRBV28	TRBD1	TRBJ1-3
CASSPAPSTDTQYF	TGTGCCAGCAGTCCTGCTCCTAGCACAGATACGCAGTATTTT	few	TRBV7-2	NA	TRBJ2-3
CASSKTGTAYEQYF	TGTGCCAGCAGCAAAACCGGGACAGCCTACGAGCAGTACTTC	few	TRBV28	TRBD1	TRBJ2-7
CASSFPDGVAKNIQYF	TGTGCCAGCAGCTTCCCTGACGGGGTAGCCAAAAACATTCAGTACTTC	NA	TRBV7-9	NA	TRBJ2-4
CSVVGLAEYNEQFF	TGCAGCGTTGTCGGACTAGCGGAGTACAATGAGCAGTTCTTC	NA	TRBV29-1	TRBD2	TRBJ2-1
CASSLDDVRAGEAFF	TGCGCCAGCAGCTTGGACGATGTTAGAGCGGGTGAAGCTTTCTTT	few	TRBV5-1	NA	TRBJ1-1
CASRAPLNTGELFF	TGTGCCAGCCGGGCCCCCTTGAACACCGGGGAGCTGTTTTTT	NA	TRBV5-5	NA	TRBJ2-2
CASSIGPGQGIVEQYF	TGTGCCAGTAGTATTGGCCCGGGACAGGGAATAGTCGAGCAGTACTTC	NA	TRBV19	TRBD1	TRBJ2-7
CSVEFTHSYEQYF	TGCAGCGTGGAGTTCACCCACTCCTACGAGCAGTACTTC	NA	TRBV29-1	NA	TRBJ2-7
CASSEASGTIYEQYF	TGCGCCAGCAGCGAGGCTAGCGGGACTATTTACGAGCAGTACTTC	NA	TRBV5-1	TRBD2	TRBJ2-7
CASSFWSGYHQPQHF	TGTGCCAGCAGTTTTTGGTCAGGGTACCATCAGCCCCAGCATTTT	medium-sized	TRBV28	NA	TRBJ1-5
CASSQVPGTGDTGELFF	TGTGCCAGCAGCCAAGTTCCTGGGACAGGGGACACCGGGGAGCTGTTTTTT	NA	TRBV4-2	TRBD1	TRBJ2-2
CAISESTRDEQYF	TGTGCCATCAGCGAATCGACACGGGACGAGCAGTACTTC	NA	TRBV27	NA	TRBJ2-7